This T cell receptor (beta chain) stems from a study of T cell changes during pregnancy in multiple sclerosis. Sequencing used immunoSEQ multiplex PCR; TCRdb keeps in-frame clones, though not all of them. The sample lists almost 65,000 clones, 92% seen once, with around 2.3% in the top ten. V shed 4 bases and J 12 bases; nucleotides not matched to a gene: 5. Per germline, CDR1 LNHDA and CDR2 SQIVND (reference sequence). The CDR3 runs to 12 residues. The specimen was peripheral blood, collected in the first trimester of pregnancy. The V gene is TRBV19, the J gene TRBJ2-7, with 11 bases lining up with TRBD1. The TCR originated in a female donor with multiple sclerosis, enrolled in a pregnancy study. Written as DNA, the CDR3 is TGTGCCAGTAGTAGCGGACAGGGGGCGATGTACTTC. It is translated as CASSSGQGAMYF. Full variable domain (remainder filled in from reference TRBV19 and TRBJ2-7): DGGITQSPKYLFRKEGQNVTLSCEQNLNHDAMYWYRQDPGQGLRLIYYSQIVNDFQKGDIAEGYSVSREKKESFPLTVTSAQKNPTAFYLCASSSGQGAMYFGPGTRLTVT.